The 27 T cell receptor beta chains in this list originate from one sample, sequenced in a study of CD8 T cells in Susac syndrome. A quantity of about 0.5 to 1 ug RNA underwent reverse transcription using random hexamers. MiXCR, run by TCRdb on the immunoSEQ multiplex PCR reads, gives a single entry per CDR3 protein. The table shows some 200,000 distinct CDR3 sequences, with roughly 95% occurring only once. Specimen: CD4+ T cells from PBMCs. The receptor set was obtained from a human donor with Susac syndrome.

The chain is built from TRBV14 and TRBJ1-2, with unresolved D. V was trimmed by 3 bases and J by 5 bases, leaving 7 bases between them. Germline lookup yields CDR1 SGHDN and CDR2 FVKESK. The CDR3 loop spans 12 amino acids. The CDR3 protein is CASSHSSYGYTF. The CDR3 DNA sequence: TGTGCCAGCAGCCATTCAAGTTATGGCTACACCTTC.

V gene TRBV20-1 combines with J gene TRBJ2-1, with D perhaps TRBD1 (6 bases). Germline CDR1 DFQATT, CDR2 SNEGSKA (reference sequence). The CDR3 is 14 residues long. The V gene lost 5 bases and the J gene lost 0 bases, with 11 bases spanning the gap. The CDR3 DNA reads TGCAGTGCTTTAACAGGGAGCTCCTACAATGAGCAGTTCTTC. Its translation is CSALTGSSYNEQFF.

The V and J genes are TRBV15 and TRBJ2-5; 10 bases align to TRBD2. The germline CDR1 and CDR2 sequences are LNHNV and YYDKDF (reference sequence). V was pared by 4 bases and J by 5 bases, with 7 bases of the junction left unmatched. The CDR3 runs to 15 residues. This chain's CDR3 is CATSKSGGAVETQYF. The CDR3 DNA is TGTGCCACCAGCAAAAGCGGGGGGGCTGTGGAGACCCAGTACTTC.

V usage is TRBV29-1 and J usage is TRBJ2-5; D remains ambiguous. Trimming removed 1 base from V and 2 bases from J, with 5 bases in between. The CDR3 consists of 12 residues. Germline-derived CDR1 and CDR2 are SQVTM and ANQGSEA. The CDR3 here is CSVEVEQETQYF. The CDR3 DNA reads as TGCAGCGTTGAAGTGGAGCAAGAGACCCAGTACTTC.

Only a few counts were recorded for this clonotype. V is TRBV5-4 and J is TRBJ2-2; D remains ambiguous. CDR1 and CDR2 from the germline V gene are SGHNT and YYREEE (reference sequence). CDR3 length: 13 amino acids. V lost 0 bases and J 6 bases, leaving 6 bases between the germline ends. The CDR3 coding sequence is TGTGCCAGCAGCTTGGTGGGGTCCGGGGAGCTGTTTTTT. This gives the protein CASSLVGSGELFF. The full variable domain, completed using reference TRBV5-4 and TRBJ2-2, is ETGVTQSPTHLIKTRGQQVTLRCSSQSGHNTVSWYQQALGQGPQFIFQYYREEENGRGNFPPRFSGLQFPNYSSELNVNALELDDSALYLCASSLVGSGELFFGEGSRLTVL.

The rearrangement joins TRBV5-5 to TRBJ1-6; D gene unclear. Trimming took 2 bases from V and 9 from J, leaving 9 bases between them. CDR3 length: 13 residues. CDR1 is SGHKS, CDR2 YYEKEE, per germline (reference sequence). DNA of the CDR3: TGTGCCAGCAGCTTTCTCCTTGTTTCACCCCTCCACTTT. It specifies CASSFLLVSPLHF.

The V and J genes are TRBV7-8 and TRBJ1-2; no definite D call. Trimming removed 9 bases at V and 4 bases at J, with 15 bases between. Germline values: CDR1 SGHVS, CDR2 FQNEAQ. The CDR3 is made up of 13 amino acids. This CDR3 is CASKPLGSYGYTF. The DNA for the CDR3 is TGTGCCAGTAAGCCCTTAGGCTCCTATGGCTACACCTTC.

The chain is built from TRBV5-1 and TRBJ1-2; D unresolved. CDR3 size: 13 residues. CDR1 and CDR2 (germline): SGHRS, YFSETQ. V lost 0 bases and J lost 7, with 10 bases in between. The CDR3 nucleotides are TGCGCCAGCAGCTTGGACAGTCTTTTTGGCTACACCTTC. Its translation is CASSLDSLFGYTF.

This chain connects TRBV30 to TRBJ1-5, with D unclear. V was shortened by 0 bases and J by 5 bases, with 8 bases between the two germline ends. The CDR3 has 13 residues. Germline loops: CDR1 GTSNPN, CDR2 SVGIG (reference sequence). CDR3 nucleotides: TGTGCCTGGAGTGTACGGCCGGATCAGCCCCAGCATTTT. Its translation is CAWSVRPDQPQHF.

The chain uses TRBV29-1 and TRBJ1-2; no reliable D call. The CDR3 length is 17 residues. The V gene lost 5 bases and the J gene lost 0 bases, with 22 bases spanning the gap. Germline assignment: CDR1 SQVTM and CDR2 ANQGSEA. As DNA, the CDR3 is TGCAGCGTTAGTGGAGCGGGCGGCGAACCATCTAACTATGGCTACACCTTC. It codes for CSVSGAGGEPSNYGYTF.

V is TRBV6-5 and J is TRBJ2-1, with 8 positions matching TRBD1. The CDR3 is 15 residues long. V shed 1 base and J 7 bases; nucleotides not matched to a gene: 6. Germline CDR1 and CDR2: MNHEY and SVGAGI. The CDR3: CASSYLQGAMNEQFF. In DNA form, the CDR3 reads TGTGCCAGCAGTTACTTGCAGGGGGCTATGAATGAGCAGTTCTTC.

The chain has TRBV7-3 and TRBJ2-1; 11 bases match TRBD1. The CDR3 runs 15 residues. Trimming at V came to 2 bases and at J to 8 bases, leaving 5 bases not matched to a gene. The germline gives CDR1 SGHTA, CDR2 FQGTGA. CDR3 loop: CASSLLGQGADEQFF. The CDR3 DNA reads TGTGCCAGCAGCTTACTTGGACAGGGGGCGGATGAGCAGTTCTTC.

In its sample, this clonotype was seen a few times. The rearrangement uses TRBV27 and TRBJ2-7; weak D call: TRBD2 (5 bases). Trimming shortened V by 8 bases and J by 0 bases, and 11 bases separated the two germline ends. Germline V gene data show CDR1 as MNHEY and CDR2 as SMNVEV (reference sequence). There are 13 residues in the CDR3. The CDR3 DNA is TGTGCCAGCGTCGGCCGGGGCTCCTACGAGCAGTACTTC. It translates to CASVGRGSYEQYF.

This clonotype was recorded once. The chain links TRBV30 to TRBJ2-1; D tentatively fits TRBD1 or TRBD2 (6 bases each). This CDR3 comprises 15 residues. The V gene lost 1 base and the J gene lost 1 base, with 11 bases spanning the gap. The germline V gene encodes CDR1 GTSNPN and CDR2 SVGIG (reference sequence). The CDR3 DNA follows: TGTGCCTGGAGTGCTCGGGGGACATCCTACAATGAGCAGTTCTTC. Protein product: CAWSARGTSYNEQFF. Based on the CDR3 plus reference TRBV30 and TRBJ2-1, the full variable domain is SQTIHQWPATLVQPVGSPLSLECTVEGTSNPNLYWYRQAAGRGLQLLFYSVGIGQISSEVPQNLSASRPQDRQFILSSKKLLLSDSGFYLCAWSARGTSYNEQFFGPGTRLTVL.

The rearrangement joins TRBV18 to TRBJ2-5; a weak D match, TRBD1 (5 bases). V was clipped by 0 bases and J by 4 bases, with 15 bases between them. CDR1 and CDR2 from the germline V gene are KGHSH and LQKENI. The CDR3 loop spans 16 amino acids. DNA of the CDR3: TGTGCCAGCTCACCACCGCAGGGCCCCAATGGAGAGACCCAGTACTTC. Encoded protein: CASSPPQGPNGETQYF.

V usage is TRBV3-1 and J usage is TRBJ1-2, with a possible D match to TRBD1 (5 bases). Germline V gene sequence: CDR1 LGHDT, CDR2 YNNKEL (reference sequence). This CDR3 contains 14 residues. V lost 4 bases to trimming and J lost 1 base, with 10 bases between them. The CDR3 DNA follows: TGTGCCAGCAGCCTACTTCAGGGTAACTATGGCTACACCTTC. Amino acids: CASSLLQGNYGYTF. Combining the CDR3 with reference TRBV3-1 and TRBJ1-2 gives the whole variable domain DTAVSQTPKYLVTQMGNDKSIKCEQNLGHDTMYWYKQDSKKFLKIMFSYNNKELIINETVPNRFSPKSPDKAHLNLHINSLELGDSAVYFCASSLLQGNYGYTFGSGTRLTVV.

As DNA, the CDR3 is TGTGCCAGCAGCCAAGTGCGGCTGCACGGCTCCTATAATTCACCCCTCCACTTT. As protein: CASSQVRLHGSYNSPLHF. V and J are TRBV3-1 and TRBJ1-6; D gene ambiguous. The germline V gene has CDR1 LGHDT and CDR2 YNNKEL (reference sequence). CDR3 length: 18 amino acids. Trimming stripped 1 base from V and 0 bases from J, with 13 bases between.

The chain couples TRBV30 to TRBJ1-4; tentative D call: TRBD1 (5 bases). Germline V gene data show CDR1 as GTSNPN and CDR2 as SVGIG (reference sequence). The V and J ends lost 2 bases and 7 bases respectively, with 11 bases between them. The CDR3 is 13 residues long. The CDR3 reads CAWSIGGGEKLFF. CDR3 coding DNA: TGTGCCTGGAGTATCGGGGGAGGTGAAAAACTGTTTTTT.

The chain is built from TRBV6-5 and TRBJ1-4; 9 bases match TRBD1. The V and J ends lost 6 bases and 5 bases, in that order; junction bases with no gene match: 4. CDR1 and CDR2 (germline): MNHEY, SVGAGI. CDR3 length equals 14 residues. The CDR3: CASRQGAGNEKLFF. DNA of the CDR3: TGTGCCAGCAGACAGGGGGCGGGGAATGAAAAACTGTTTTTT.

The chain recombines TRBV30 with TRBJ1-5; 8 bases line up with TRBD1. The CDR3 has 14 residues. Germline V CDR1 and CDR2: GTSNPN, SVGIG (reference sequence). V was clipped by 1 base and J by 6 bases; unmatched bases: 5. CDR3 nucleotides: TGTGCCTGGAGTGAGACAGGGGCCGTTCAGCCCCAGCATTTT. It specifies CAWSETGAVQPQHF.

This rearrangement joins TRBV7-9 to TRBJ1-4; 7 nucleotides agree with TRBD1. Germline loops: CDR1 SEHNR, CDR2 FQNEAQ (reference sequence). The CDR3 has 14 residues. V lost 5 bases, J lost 4 bases, and 4 bases stayed unmatched. The CDR3 protein is CASSPGQNNEKLFF. Written as DNA, the CDR3 is TGTGCCAGCAGCCCGGGACAGAATAATGAAAAACTGTTTTTT.

The chain carries TRBV20-1 and TRBJ2-1; 10 bases fit TRBD2. CDR1 is DFQATT, CDR2 SNEGSKA, per germline (reference sequence). Germline trimming cut 0 bases from V and 4 bases from J; bases unmatched to any gene: 9. The length of the CDR3 is 17 residues. CDR3 sequence reads: CSAREGSGGYPYNEQFF. The CDR3 bases are TGCAGTGCTAGAGAAGGTAGCGGGGGGTACCCATACAATGAGCAGTTCTTC.

The genes are TRBV24-1 and TRBJ2-3; perhaps TRBD1 as D (5 bases). There are 15 residues in the CDR3. The germline gives CDR1 KGHDR, CDR2 SFDVKD. V was cut by 11 bases and J by 1 base, with 18 bases left in between. CDR3 bases: TGTGCCATAGCCTCCAGGGTCCGTCGCACAGATACGCAGTATTTT. It codes for CAIASRVRRTDTQYF.

DNA for the CDR3: TGCAGTGCTAGAGATCTCCGGACCAATCCAGTCCAAGAGACCCAGTACTTC. This codes for CSARDLRTNPVQETQYF. The J gene is TRBJ2-5, the V gene TRBV20-1; D gene uncertain. The CDR3 has 17 residues. Germline V gene lookup returns CDR1 DFQATT and CDR2 SNEGSKA (reference sequence). Trimming removed 0 bases from V and 1 base from J, with 18 bases in between.

The J gene is TRBJ1-1, the V gene TRBV12-3 or TRBV12-4; 7 bases line up with TRBD1. V trimming: 7 bases; J trimming: 7 bases; junction bases outside the gene matches: 15. This CDR3 has 15 residues. CDR3 loop: CASKVQQGWLGEAFF. In DNA, the CDR3 is TGTGCCAGCAAGGTCCAACAGGGGTGGTTGGGTGAAGCTTTCTTT.

In this sample, this clonotype turned up once. The chain employs TRBV10-3 and TRBJ1-2; no definite D call. Looked up from germline, CDR1 is ENHRY and CDR2 is SYGVKD. V dropped 10 bases and J dropped 12 bases, with 12 bases sitting between them. The CDR3 is 9 residues long. CDR3 sequence: CATLGLHTF. CDR3 in DNA: TGTGCCACCCTAGGGCTACACACCTTC.

The chain couples TRBV12-5 to TRBJ1-6; D is unresolved. Deletions cut 7 bases from V and 0 bases from J, with 10 bases between. CDR3 length: 15 amino acids. In germline, CDR1 is LGHNT, CDR2 FRNRAP. The CDR3 DNA reads TGTGCTAGTGCCACACAGAGCTCCTATAATTCACCCCTCCACTTT. It encodes CASATQSSYNSPLHF.